Listed below are T cell receptor beta chains from one sample, sequenced in a study of post-analysis software for immune sequencing data. TCRdb reprocessed the PCR reads with MiXCR, giving one entry per CDR3 protein. Among some 890,000 distinct CDR3 sequences, about 57% were seen once, and the ten largest hold under 6%. Sequences were obtained from blood. The receptors were gathered from a girl aged 5 to 17 with multiple sclerosis. Both conserved end residues are part of each CDR3. The D gene is left open where the match is weak. Expanded clones get a size class; other rows say once, few or many, or leave the size out.

d_gene,j_gene,v_gene,len,abundance,CDR3nt,CDR3aa
TRBD2,TRBJ2-1,TRBV4-1,19,NA,TGCGCCAGCAGCCTGAATGTAGAGTCTAGCGGGGGGGTATACAATGAGCAGTTCTTC,CASSLNVESSGGVYNEQFF
TRBD2,TRBJ2-2,TRBV12-3/TRBV12-4,17,NA,TGTGCCAGCAGTTCGACTAGCGGGAGACCGAACACCGGGGAGCTGTTTTTT,CASSSTSGRPNTGELFF
NA,TRBJ2-1,TRBV10-3,15,once,TGTGCCATCAGTGAGTCAGGGCTAGCGACCGATGAGCAGTTCTTC,CAISESGLATDEQFF
NA,TRBJ2-7,TRBV12-3/TRBV12-4,13,NA,TGTGCCAGCACTCCTACAGAAACCTACGAGCAGTACTTC,CASTPTETYEQYF
NA,TRBJ2-1,TRBV5-1,14,NA,TGCGCCAGCAGCTTACGTGACACCAACAATGAGCAGTTCTTC,CASSLRDTNNEQFF
NA,TRBJ2-1,TRBV5-1,11,many,TGTGCCAGCAGCTTCGGGGGTGAGCAGTTCTTC,CASSFGGEQFF
NA,TRBJ2-7,TRBV20-1,15,NA,TGCAGTGCTAGAGACTCGGCCCCCTCCGCCTACGAGCAGTACTTC,CSARDSAPSAYEQYF
NA,TRBJ1-1,TRBV30,11,NA,TGTGCCTCTGAGACGAACACTGAAGCTTTCTTT,CASETNTEAFF
NA,TRBJ2-7,TRBV29-1,16,NA,TGCAGCGTCATACATGCACACTCAGGCTCGGGGAACGAGCAGTACTTC,CSVIHAHSGSGNEQYF
NA,TRBJ2-7,TRBV7-4,16,few,TGTGCCAGCAGCTTAGGAGGCGGTTCTCTATCCTACGAGCAGTACTTC,CASSLGGGSLSYEQYF
TRBD2,TRBJ2-1,TRBV4-1,15,NA,TGCGCCAGCAGCCAAGCGACTAGCGGATACAATGAGCAGTTCTTC,CASSQATSGYNEQFF
NA,TRBJ2-1,TRBV12-3/TRBV12-4,12,NA,TGTGCCAGCAGTTTAGGTGTCCGAGGGAAGTTCTTC,CASSLGVRGKFF
NA,TRBJ2-6,TRBV14,17,NA,TGTGCCAGCAGCCCTTCCGGGAAGGGAACAGGGGCCAACGTCCTGACTTTC,CASSPSGKGTGANVLTF
TRBD1,TRBJ2-7,TRBV12-3/TRBV12-4,13,few,TGTGCCAGCAGTTTTCGACAGGGCCACGAGCAGTACTTC,CASSFRQGHEQYF
NA,TRBJ1-2,TRBV11-2,12,NA,TGTGCCAGCAGCCAGACACGAGGGGGCTACACCTTC,CASSQTRGGYTF
NA,TRBJ2-7,TRBV7-2,13,NA,TGTGCCAGCAGCTATACTTACCAGGGCGAGCAGTACTTC,CASSYTYQGEQYF
NA,TRBJ1-5,TRBV6-5,15,few,TGTGCCGGCAGTCAAAGGACAGTCCTCGGCGAGCCCCAGCATTTT,CAGSQRTVLGEPQHF
TRBD2,TRBJ2-1,TRBV4-1,17,NA,TGCGCCAGCAGCCAGATTAGCGGGGGGGGCTCCTACAATGAGCAGTTCTTC,CASSQISGGGSYNEQFF
NA,TRBJ1-2,TRBV7-3,14,NA,TGTGCCAGCAGCTTAGCCCCTGGCCGCTATGTCTACACCTTC,CASSLAPGRYVYTF
TRBD2,TRBJ2-1,TRBV20-1,15,NA,TGCAGTGCCGGCCCACTAGCGGGGGTCCTCGGTGAGCAGTTCTTC,CSAGPLAGVLGEQFF
NA,TRBJ2-7,TRBV7-2,17,NA,TGTGCCAGCACCGACCCGCTCCGGCTCGTCGCGTCCTACGAGCAGTACTTC,CASTDPLRLVASYEQYF
TRBD1,TRBJ2-1,TRBV3-1,15,NA,TGTGCCAGCAGCAATTCAGGGGGCCTCTACAATGAGCAGTTCTTC,CASSNSGGLYNEQFF
NA,TRBJ1-1,TRBV20-1,11,NA,TGCAGTGCGCCCGCCCAAGCTGAAGCTTTCTTT,CSAPAQAEAFF
NA,TRBJ1-2,TRBV7-9,14,NA,TGTGCCAGCAGCTTAGGTCGCGGGCACTATGGCTACACCTTC,CASSLGRGHYGYTF
TRBD1,TRBJ2-7,TRBV27,18,few,TGTGCCAGCAGTTTTGGCCCCCCAACGGGACAGGGGTCCTACGAGCAGTACTTC,CASSFGPPTGQGSYEQYF
TRBD1,TRBJ2-7,TRBV10-3,16,few,TGTGCCATCAGTGTTTCGTTACGGACAGGATCCTACGAGCAGTACTTC,CAISVSLRTGSYEQYF
NA,TRBJ1-2,TRBV9,15,few,TGTGCCAGCAGCGAACTACAGGGTGCTAACTATGGCTACACCTTC,CASSELQGANYGYTF
TRBD1,TRBJ1-1,TRBV29-1,14,few,TGCAGCGTCGGGGGGAGACAGGGGCCCACTGAAGCTTTCTTT,CSVGGRQGPTEAFF
NA,TRBJ1-2,TRBV29-1,13,NA,TGCAGCGTTGAAGGGGGGGGGGACTATGGCTACACCTTC,CSVEGGGDYGYTF
TRBD1,TRBJ1-1,TRBV12-3/TRBV12-4,16,NA,TGTGCCAGCAGTCTCCGGGACAGGGGAGGGGACACTGAAGCTTTCTTT,CASSLRDRGGDTEAFF
TRBD2,TRBJ2-4,TRBV12-3/TRBV12-4,16,few,TGTGCCAGCAGTCCGCGGCTAGCGGGGACCAAAAACATTCAGTACTTC,CASSPRLAGTKNIQYF
TRBD1,TRBJ2-5,TRBV5-1,15,NA,TGCGCCAGCAGCTTGATGCTGGGACAGGGGCTGGAGCAGTACTTC,CASSLMLGQGLEQYF
NA,TRBJ2-1,TRBV30,12,few,TGTGCCTGGAGTGCCCCGGTTAGAGAGCAGTTCTTC,CAWSAPVREQFF
NA,TRBJ1-2,TRBV7-2,15,NA,TGTGCCAGCAGCTTACAGGGAAGGATGAGTCATGGCTACACCTTC,CASSLQGRMSHGYTF
TRBD2,TRBJ2-1,TRBV20-1,15,NA,TGCAGTGCTAGAGAAGGGAGCGGGAGGGCCAATGAGCAGTTCTTC,CSAREGSGRANEQFF
NA,TRBJ2-7,TRBV5-1,15,few,TGCGCCAGCAGCTTGGTCAGACCAACAGCCTACGAACAGTACTTC,CASSLVRPTAYEQYF
NA,TRBJ2-3,TRBV5-1,14,NA,TGCGCCAGCAGCTTGGTGGGGTACACAGATACGCAGTATTTT,CASSLVGYTDTQYF
TRBD2,TRBJ2-3,TRBV5-1,15,NA,TGCGCCAGCAGACCCACAGCGGGGGTGGCAGATACGCAGTATTTT,CASRPTAGVADTQYF
NA,TRBJ1-2,TRBV5-1,14,NA,TGCGCCAGCAGGAAAAGAGTCGACAACTATGGCTACACCTTC,CASRKRVDNYGYTF
TRBD2,TRBJ2-1,TRBV20-1,14,NA,TGCAGTGCCTTGCCGGGACTAGCGTTTGATGAGCAGTTCTTC,CSALPGLAFDEQFF
TRBD1,TRBJ1-1,TRBV12-3/TRBV12-4,14,NA,TGTGCCAGCAGTTTATCCGCGGTGGCAGGGGGCGGTTTCTTT,CASSLSAVAGGGFF
NA,TRBJ2-1,TRBV6-5,17,NA,TGTGCCAGCAGTTACTCGAGTTACAGCAGCTCCTACAATGAGCAGTTCTTC,CASSYSSYSSSYNEQFF
NA,TRBJ2-7,TRBV25-1,13,NA,TGTGCCAGCAGTGGGGCGGTCCCCTACGAGCAGTACTTC,CASSGAVPYEQYF
NA,TRBJ1-4,TRBV5-1,15,NA,TGCGCCAGCAGCTTGGTGGGACGAACTAATGAAAAACTGTTTTTT,CASSLVGRTNEKLFF
NA,TRBJ2-1,TRBV18,12,once,TGTGCCAGCTCCCATCCGGGGGATGAGCAGTTCTTC,CASSHPGDEQFF
TRBD1,TRBJ2-1,TRBV5-1,12,once,TGCGCCAGCAGCGGACAGGGTACTGAGCAGTTCTTC,CASSGQGTEQFF
NA,TRBJ2-3,TRBV20-1,13,few,TGCAGTGCTAGTAGGGGGGATCCAGATACGCAGTATTTT,CSASRGDPDTQYF
NA,TRBJ2-5,TRBV20-1,14,NA,TGCAGTGCTAGAGATCACTGGGGGCAAGAGACCCAGTACTTC,CSARDHWGQETQYF
NA,TRBJ2-7,TRBV15,15,NA,TGTGCCACCTTTGATCCGGGACGGGTCTACAATGAGCAGTACTTC,CATFDPGRVYNEQYF
NA,TRBJ2-3,TRBV5-6,14,few,TGTGCCAGCAGCTCAGGATTAGCCCCAGATACGCAGTATTTT,CASSSGLAPDTQYF